The 25 T cell receptor beta chains in this list originate from one sample, sequenced in a study of CD8 T cells in Susac syndrome. After extraction with the RNeasy kit, about 0.45 to 1 ug of the RNA was reverse transcribed using random hexamers. TCRdb re-analysed the immunoSEQ multiplex PCR reads in MiXCR, keeping a single row per CDR3 protein. The sample includes 110,000 or so distinct CDR3 sequences, about 92% of them seen just once. Sequenced sample: CD4+ T cells from PBMCs. The source is a human donor with multiple sclerosis.

This chain uses TRBV5-6 with TRBJ1-2, with TRBD1 identical over 9 bases. The germline V gene encodes CDR1 SGHDT and CDR2 YYEEEE. The CDR3 contains 15 residues. The J segment lost 3 bases and the V segment lost 1 base, leaving 4 bases of the junction unmatched. The chain's CDR3 is CASSLSGDRDYGYTF. The CDR3 bases are TGTGCCAGCAGCTTGTCCGGGGACAGGGACTATGGCTACACCTTC. The variable domain in full, with the rest retrieved from reference TRBV5-6 and TRBJ1-2, is DAGVTQSPTHLIKTRGQQVTLRCSPKSGHDTVSWYQQALGQGPQFIFQYYEEEERQRGNFPDRFSGHQFPNYSSELNVNALLLGDSALYLCASSLSGDRDYGYTFGSGTRLTVV.

The chain has TRBV30 and TRBJ2-6; 8 nucleotides match TRBD1. The CDR3 spans 15 residues. The V gene end was trimmed by 3 bases and the J gene end by 1 base; junction bases not matched to a gene: 2. Germline lookup yields CDR1 GTSNPN and CDR2 SVGIG (reference sequence). CDR3 amino acids: CAWSGDRSGANVLTF. CDR3 DNA: TGTGCCTGGAGCGGGGACAGGTCTGGGGCCAACGTCCTGACTTTC. The whole variable domain, filled in from reference TRBV30 and TRBJ2-6, reads SQTIHQWPATLVQPVGSPLSLECTVEGTSNPNLYWYRQAAGRGLQLLFYSVGIGQISSEVPQNLSASRPQDRQFILSSKKLLLSDSGFYLCAWSGDRSGANVLTFGAGSRLTVL.

CDR3 DNA sequence: TGTGCCAGCGGAGGGGAACGCGAAACTGAAGCTTTCTTT. It is translated as CASGGERETEAFF. The J gene is TRBJ1-1, the V gene TRBV2, with D tentatively TRBD1 (5 bases). The CDR3 length is 13 residues. Germline V gives CDR1 SNHLY, CDR2 FYNNEI. V dropped 8 bases and J dropped 5 bases, with 15 bases sitting between them. The full variable domain, in which reference TRBV2 and TRBJ1-1 provide the parts outside the CDR3, is EPEVTQTPSHQVTQMGQEVILRCVPISNHLYFYWYRQILGQKVEFLVSFYNNEISEKSEIFDDQFSVERPDGSNFTLKIRSTKLEDSAMYFCASGGERETEAFFGQGTRLTVV.

This chain joins TRBV11-2 and TRBJ2-7; the D is unclear. The CDR3 sequence is 14 residues long. Germline V lookup: CDR1 SGHAT, CDR2 FQNNGV. The V gene lost 0 bases and the J gene lost 3 bases, with 9 bases spanning the gap. Written as DNA, the CDR3 is TGTGCCAGCAGCTTAGATCCGGGCTTCTACGAGCAGTACTTC. Translated, it gives CASSLDPGFYEQYF.

The V call is TRBV7-9, the J call TRBJ2-1; TRBD1 matches 11 bases. V shed 2 bases and J 2 bases; nucleotides not matched to a gene: 2. From germline, CDR1 is SEHNR and CDR2 FQNEAQ (reference sequence). The CDR3 has 16 amino acids. CDR3 bases: TGTGCCAGCAGCTTAACGGGACAGGGGGCCTACAATGAGCAGTTCTTC. Its translation is CASSLTGQGAYNEQFF. Full variable domain (outside the CDR3, taken from reference TRBV7-9 and TRBJ2-1): DTGVSQNPRHKITKRGQNVTFRCDPISEHNRLYWYRQTLGQGPEFLTYFQNEAQLEKSRLLSDRFSAERPKGSFSTLEIQRTEQGDSAMYLCASSLTGQGAYNEQFFGPGTRLTVL.

The chain uses TRBV12-3 or TRBV12-4 and TRBJ2-3; D might be TRBD2 (6 bases). Trimming left V 5 bases short and J 2 bases short, with 11 bases between. The CDR3 runs 14 residues. This chain's CDR3 is CASSGGLSTDTQYF. CDR3 nucleotide sequence: TGTGCCAGCAGTGGGGGACTCTCCACAGATACGCAGTATTTT.

J is TRBJ1-5 and V is TRBV28; 8 nucleotides line up with TRBD1. The length of the CDR3 is 15 residues. Germline V gene lookup returns CDR1 MDHEN and CDR2 SYDVKM. The V gene end was trimmed by 5 bases and the J gene end by 3 bases; junction bases not matched to a gene: 6. CDR3 DNA sequence: TGTGCCAGCAGTCCCCGGACAGGGTACAATCAGCCCCAGCATTTT. Protein product: CASSPRTGYNQPQHF.

The rearrangement joins TRBV5-4 to TRBJ1-4; D unresolved. The V and J ends lost 2 bases and 0 bases respectively, with 5 bases between them. CDR3 length equals 14 residues. In germline, CDR1 is SGHNT, CDR2 YYREEE (reference sequence). Here the CDR3 reads CASSFRATNEKLFF. The CDR3 bases are TGTGCCAGCAGCTTCAGAGCAACTAATGAAAAACTGTTTTTT. The whole variable domain, filled in from reference TRBV5-4 and TRBJ1-4, reads ETGVTQSPTHLIKTRGQQVTLRCSSQSGHNTVSWYQQALGQGPQFIFQYYREEENGRGNFPPRFSGLQFPNYSSELNVNALELDDSALYLCASSFRATNEKLFFGSGTQLSVL.

The chain couples TRBV7-9 to TRBJ2-3; TRBD2 matches 8 bases. This CDR3 comprises 15 residues. The V and J ends lost 1 base and 1 base, in that order; junction bases with no gene match: 1. CDR1 and CDR2 (germline): SEHNR, FQNEAQ (reference sequence). The CDR3 nucleotides are TGTGCCAGCAGCTTAGAGCGGGGGCGCACAGATACGCAGTATTTT. The encoded protein is CASSLERGRTDTQYF. Using reference TRBV7-9 and TRBJ2-3 for the parts outside the CDR3, the full variable domain is DTGVSQNPRHKITKRGQNVTFRCDPISEHNRLYWYRQTLGQGPEFLTYFQNEAQLEKSRLLSDRFSAERPKGSFSTLEIQRTEQGDSAMYLCASSLERGRTDTQYFGPGTRLTVL.

The chain links TRBV9 to TRBJ2-4; D gene unclear. The germline gives CDR1 SGDLS, CDR2 YYNGEE. This CDR3 contains 14 residues. V lost 0 bases and J 0 bases, leaving 4 bases between the germline ends. The CDR3 is CASSVEPAKNIQYF. In nucleotides, the CDR3 is TGTGCCAGCAGCGTAGAGCCAGCCAAAAACATTCAGTACTTC.

The genes are TRBV25-1 and TRBJ2-5; the D call may be TRBD1 or TRBD2 (6 bases each). V was pared by 3 bases and J by 3 bases, with 11 bases between. Germline CDR1 MGHDK, CDR2 SYGVNS. CDR3 size: 14 residues. CDR3 DNA: TGTGCCAGCAGTGACCGGAGGGGGGAAGAGACCCAGTACTTC. Translation gives CASSDRRGEETQYF.

This clonotype has just one count. This chain joins TRBV15 and TRBJ2-3; a weak D match, TRBD2 (6 bases). The V end was cut by 0 bases, the J end by 6 bases, with 10 bases between. This CDR3 region has 14 residues. The germline V gene has CDR1 LNHNV and CDR2 YYDKDF (reference sequence). In DNA, the CDR3 is TGTGCCACCAGCAGAGATCGCGGGGTTGATACGCAGTATTTT. It codes for CATSRDRGVDTQYF.

Only a few counts were recorded for this clonotype. The CDR3 reads CASSLAGAQETQYF. The CDR3 DNA reads as TGTGCCAGCAGTCTGGCGGGGGCCCAAGAGACCCAGTACTTC. V is TRBV6-5 and J is TRBJ2-5; weak D call: TRBD2 (7 bases). Per germline, CDR1 MNHEY and CDR2 SVGAGI. The CDR3 contains 14 residues. The V end was cut by 5 bases, the J end by 1 base, with 11 bases between.

This chain joins TRBV7-9 and TRBJ1-5; maybe TRBD1 (5 bases). This CDR3 contains 14 residues. V dropped 6 bases and J dropped 4 bases, with 13 bases sitting between them. From germline, CDR1 is SEHNR and CDR2 FQNEAQ (reference sequence). The CDR3 is CASRQDGGNQPQHF. The DNA of the CDR3 is TGTGCCAGCAGACAAGACGGGGGAAATCAGCCCCAGCATTTT.

This chain uses TRBV7-3 with TRBJ2-5, with 7 bases matching TRBD1. This CDR3 is built from 13 residues. CDR1 SGHTA and CDR2 FQGTGA come from the germline V gene. The J segment lost 1 base and the V segment lost 5 bases, leaving 1 base of the junction unmatched. The CDR3 loop is CASSRDSQETQYF. DNA for the CDR3: TGTGCCAGCAGCCGGGACAGCCAAGAGACCCAGTACTTC.

CDR3 residues: CASSYSGGAGMETQYF. CDR3 coding DNA: TGTGCCAGCAGTTATAGCGGGGGGGCCGGGATGGAGACCCAGTACTTC. The chain links TRBV6-5 to TRBJ2-5; 11 bases fit TRBD2. The CDR3 sequence is 16 residues long. V lost 3 bases, J lost 5 bases, and 8 bases stayed unmatched. The germline V gene has CDR1 MNHEY and CDR2 SVGAGI.

Only one count was recorded for this clonotype. The chain links TRBV2 to TRBJ2-1; 11 bases map to TRBD2. The germline CDR1 and CDR2 sequences are SNHLY and FYNNEI. The junction had 8 bases not matched to a gene; V was cut back by 10 bases and J by 6 bases. The CDR3 runs 14 residues. The CDR3 here is CAIAGTSGFNEQFF. The CDR3 nucleotides read TGTGCCATAGCCGGGACTAGCGGTTTCAATGAGCAGTTCTTC.

This chain connects TRBV5-1 to TRBJ2-3; 10 nucleotides align to TRBD2. Germline values: CDR1 SGHRS, CDR2 YFSETQ. J lost 7 bases, V lost 9 bases, and 5 bases had no gene match. This CDR3 has 12 amino acids. CDR3 bases: TGCGCCACCAGTAGCGGGGGGCATACGCAGTATTTT. Its translation is CATSSGGHTQYF.

This chain joins TRBV5-1 and TRBJ2-5; 7 bases line up with TRBD1. The V gene end was trimmed by 0 bases and the J gene end by 4 bases; junction bases not matched to a gene: 9. Germline assignment: CDR1 SGHRS and CDR2 YFSETQ. This CDR3 comprises 16 residues. The CDR3 bases are TGCGCCAGCAGCTTGGAAGGGGGACAGAGGTTAGAGACCCAGTACTTC. Its translation: CASSLEGGQRLETQYF.

The chain recombines TRBV15 with TRBJ2-3; D unclear. V shed 0 bases and J shed 7 bases, with 17 bases lying between them. The CDR3 runs to 16 residues. CDR1 is LNHNV, CDR2 YYDKDF, per germline (reference sequence). The CDR3 spells CATSREEGARPYTQYF. DNA for the CDR3: TGTGCCACCAGCAGAGAAGAAGGTGCCCGACCGTATACGCAGTATTTT.

The chain has TRBV7-2 and TRBJ1-2, with 10 positions matching TRBD1. This CDR3 comprises 17 residues. Per the germline V gene, CDR1 is SGHTA and CDR2 is FQGNSA. With V trimmed by 5 bases and J by 2 bases, 11 bases remained unmatched. The CDR3 region is CASSPGTGEGGNYGYTF. CDR3 coding DNA: TGTGCCAGCAGCCCGGGGACAGGGGAAGGGGGAAACTATGGCTACACCTTC.

V is TRBV20-1 and J is TRBJ2-3, with TRBD1 identical over 9 bases. The CDR3 runs to 17 residues. With 3 bases clipped from V and 2 bases from J, the junction kept 12 bases outside the gene matches. CDR1 is DFQATT, CDR2 SNEGSKA, per germline (reference sequence). CDR3 nucleotide sequence: TGCAGTGCTAGCCCTCTCCTGGGACAGGGACTCACAGATACGCAGTATTTT. This encodes CSASPLLGQGLTDTQYF.

The chain couples TRBV12-3 or TRBV12-4 to TRBJ1-5; D remains unclear. This CDR3 has 13 residues. Deletions cut 4 bases from V and 10 bases from J, with 14 bases between. The CDR3 coding sequence is TGTGCCAGCAGTTCCTTTCAGAGAGAACCCCAGCATTTT. Amino acid sequence: CASSSFQREPQHF.

This clonotype was counted once. J is TRBJ2-1 and V is TRBV30; 12 positions match TRBD2. Per germline, CDR1 GTSNPN and CDR2 SVGIG (reference sequence). V was pared by 1 base and J by 15 bases, with 10 bases of the junction left unmatched. CDR3 length: 14 residues. The CDR3 here is CAWSGLAGVFFRFF. The CDR3 nucleotides read TGTGCCTGGAGTGGACTAGCGGGGGTGTTTTTTCGGTTCTTC.

This clonotype has only one observation. V gene TRBV7-2 combines with J gene TRBJ1-2, with 8 bases aligning to TRBD1. Germline CDR1 is SGHTA and CDR2 is FQGNSA. Unmatched junction bases numbered 6, after V lost 3 bases and J lost 0 bases. This CDR3 spans 16 amino acids. The CDR3 coding sequence is TGTGCCAGCAGCTTCTCACAGGGACAGGCTAACTATGGCTACACCTTC. Amino acids: CASSFSQGQANYGYTF.